The 9 T cell receptor beta chains below all came from one sample that was sequenced in a study of shared clonotypes between healthy human individuals. The assay was immunoSEQ multiplex PCR, and TCRdb's table has in-frame clones only and misses some. The profile shows about 490,000 clones, about 82% of them singletons. The material sequenced was PBMCs. The receptors here all came from a woman aged 40 to 50 in good health. Some clones in this sample may be carry-over from other donors' samples.

The gene calls are TRBV10-3 and TRBJ2-3; unclear D gene. Deletions cut 2 bases from V and 3 bases from J, with 6 bases between. The CDR3 sequence is 13 residues long. Germline V CDR1 and CDR2: ENHRY, SYGVKD. CDR3 sequence (DNA): TGTGCCATCAGTGAGCCGACAACAGATACGCAGTATTTT. It specifies CAISEPTTDTQYF.

Turning to this clone: This may be a read error, as it is one base from a much larger clone. The chain joins TRBV7-9 to TRBJ2-3; D is ambiguous. The J call may be mistaken, given a closer DNA end match to TRBJ1-5. This CDR3 has 17 amino acids. Germline CDR1 is SEHNR and CDR2 is FQNEAQ (reference sequence). The CDR3 bases are TGTGCCAGCAGCCCGCCTTTTAGACTAGCTGGCGCAGATACGCAGCATTTT. Protein product: CASSPPFRLAGADTQHF.

The chain has TRBV9 and TRBJ1-1; 9 bases are shared with TRBD1. Per germline, CDR1 SGDLS and CDR2 YYNGEE. The CDR3 length is 18 residues. V shed 3 bases, J shed 5 bases, and the junction held 17 bases outside the gene matches. CDR3 coding DNA: TGTGCCAGCAGCGGGGGACAGGGATTTTTTAGAGATGAGACTGAAGCTTTCTTT. Its translation: CASSGGQGFFRDETEAFF.

This chain links TRBV5-4 with TRBJ2-7; 10 bases align to TRBD1. Germline CDR1 and CDR2: SGHNT and YYREEE (reference sequence). The junction had 3 bases not matched to a gene; V was cut back by 4 bases and J by 2 bases. The CDR3 is 14 residues long. CDR3 loop: CASSKGQGTYEQYF. CDR3 nucleotide sequence: TGTGCCAGCAGCAAGGGACAGGGGACCTACGAGCAGTACTTC.

About this clone itself: Given a much more abundant clone one base away, this may be a read error. The chain joins TRBV7-3 to TRBJ1-1; TRBD1 might be the D (5 bases). Trimming removed 4 bases from V and 1 base from J, with 7 bases in between. Looked up from germline, CDR1 is SGHTA and CDR2 is FQGTGA. The CDR3 extends over 13 amino acids. The DNA of the CDR3 is TGTGCCAGCAGCTGGGGACCGAACACTGAAGCTTTCTTT. Translated, it gives CASSWGPNTEAFF.

V gene TRBV30 combines with J gene TRBJ1-1; 7 nucleotides agree with TRBD1. The CDR3 has 13 amino acids. From germline, CDR1 is GTSNPN and CDR2 SVGIG (reference sequence). V lost 5 bases and J lost 6; bases outside the gene matches: 9. CDR3 bases: TGTGCCTGGGGTACAGGGGTTGGGGCTGAAGCTTTCTTT. Amino acids: CAWGTGVGAEAFF.

The chain carries TRBV2 and TRBJ1-5; 7 positions match TRBD1. The CDR3 runs to 14 residues. Trimming cost V 6 bases and J 8 bases; bases outside gene matches: 10. Germline assignment: CDR1 SNHLY and CDR2 FYNNEI. This CDR3 is CASRSAGTAKPQHF. The CDR3 bases are TGTGCCAGCAGATCCGCCGGGACAGCTAAGCCCCAGCATTTT.

As concerns this clone: A far larger clone is only one base removed, so a read error is likely. The chain is built from TRBV12-2 and TRBJ1-2. TRBV12-2 is a pseudogene segment. The length of the CDR3 is 18 residues. In DNA, the CDR3 is TGTGCAAGTCGCTTAGTGCTGGAAGGCGGGACCGCCAACTATGGCTACACCTTC. Residues: CASRLVLEGGTANYGYTF.

The V and J genes are TRBV14 and TRBJ1-1, with D unresolved. From germline, CDR1 is SGHDN and CDR2 FVKESK. The V end lost 4 bases, the J end lost 4 bases, and 13 bases lay between the germline ends. The CDR3 is 14 amino acids. CDR3 nucleotide sequence: TGTGCCAGCAGCCCCCTTTTATTCGGCACTGAAGCTTTCTTT. Translation: CASSPLLFGTEAFF. Full variable domain (missing parts from reference TRBV14 and TRBJ1-1): EAGVTQFPSHSVIEKGQTVTLRCDPISGHDNLYWYRRVMGKEIKFLLHFVKESKQDESGMPNNRFLAERTGGTYSTLKVQPAELEDSGVYFCASSPLLFGTEAFFGQGTRLTVV.